The entry below describes one T cell receptor beta chain. The antigen remains unidentified. The study ran its PCR with 60 Vbeta and 13 Jbeta primers. Clones were sequenced by immunoSEQ multiplex PCR, and TCRdb holds only the in-frame ones, with some missing. The sample contains around 140,000 clones, around 82% of which appear only once. These data are taken from a study of cytomegalovirus exposure and HLA in healthy donors. For the study at large: Tens of millions of unique TCRs from HLA-typed donors were held in an early release of data.

Study conclusions and caveats: A later analysis revealed that TCR association rates differed between HLA loci, peaking at DRB1 and bottoming out at HLA-C.

The CDR3 contains 16 residues. J lost 3 bases, V lost 1 base, and 5 bases had no gene match. Germline V gene lookup returns CDR1 SEHNR and CDR2 FQNEAQ (reference sequence). Sequenced: PBMCs. The rearrangement joins TRBV7-9 to TRBJ1-3; TRBD1 aligns across 8 bases. The sequence was obtained from a female donor in good health and CMV-seronegative. The CDR3 loop reads CASSLGQGPSGNTIYF. The CDR3 nucleotides are TGTGCCAGCAGCTTAGGACAGGGGCCCAGTGGAAACACCATATATTTT.